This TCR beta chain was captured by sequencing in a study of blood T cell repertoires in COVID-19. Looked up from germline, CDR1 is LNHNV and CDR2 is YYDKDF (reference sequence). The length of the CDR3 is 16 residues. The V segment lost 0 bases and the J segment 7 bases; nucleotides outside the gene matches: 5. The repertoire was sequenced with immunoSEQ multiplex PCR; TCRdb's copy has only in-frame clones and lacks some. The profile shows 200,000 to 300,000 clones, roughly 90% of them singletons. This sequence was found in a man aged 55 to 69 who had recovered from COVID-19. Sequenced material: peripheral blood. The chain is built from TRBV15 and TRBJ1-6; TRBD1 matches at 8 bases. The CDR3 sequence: CATSRDRGLSNSPLHF. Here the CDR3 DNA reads TGTGCCACCAGCAGAGACAGGGGGCTGAGCAATTCACCCCTCCACTTT.